A selection of T cell receptor beta chains follows, all from one sample in a study of T cells in Graves' hyperthyroidism and ophthalmopathy. A single record per CDR3 protein comes from TCRdb applying MiXCR to the multiplex PCR reads. The sample yields over 150,000 distinct CDR3 sequences, roughly a sixth seen once. The sequencing input was blood. These receptors came from a woman between 45 and 65 years old with Graves' hyperthyroidism. Both conserved end residues are part of each CDR3. D genes are given only for firm matches. The size of a clone is reported for some rows only, either as once, few or many, or as a class for expanded clones.

few	TRBJ2-7	TRBV12-3/TRBV12-4	TRBD2	CASSPPLREGSYEQYF	TGTGCCAGCAGCCCCCCCCTGCGGGAGGGTTCCTACGAGCAGTACTTC
many	TRBJ2-7	TRBV6-1	-	CASSPGDYEQYF	TGTGCCAGCAGTCCGGGGGACTACGAGCAGTACTTC
few	TRBJ1-4	TRBV6-1	-	CASSEFFGVKLFF	TGTGCCAGCAGTGAATTCTTCGGGGTAAAACTGTTTTTT
-	TRBJ2-7	TRBV5-1	TRBD1	CASSLSVGQIHEQYF	TGCGCCAGCAGCTTGTCTGTGGGACAGATCCACGAGCAGTACTTC
many	TRBJ2-7	TRBV28	-	CASSSVVGQYF	TGTGCCAGCAGCTCCGTAGTCGGGCAGTACTTC
many	TRBJ2-3	TRBV24-1	TRBD2	CATSVPGLADPSTDTQYF	TGTGCCACCAGTGTCCCGGGACTAGCGGACCCTAGCACAGATACGCAGTATTTT
-	TRBJ2-1	TRBV11-1	TRBD1	CASSRDRETYNEQFF	TGTGCCAGCAGCCGGGACAGGGAAACCTACAATGAGCAGTTCTTC
few	TRBJ2-7	TRBV3-1	TRBD2	CASSQTSGAYEQYF	TGTGCCAGCAGCCAGACTAGCGGGGCCTACGAGCAGTACTTC
few	TRBJ1-3	TRBV3-1	-	CASSLLQGAGNTIYF	TGTGCCAGCAGCCTGCTACAGGGAGCTGGAAACACCATATATTTT
few	TRBJ1-4	TRBV25-1	-	CASSEGEGEKLFF	TGTGCCAGCAGTGAGGGTGAAGGGGAAAAACTGTTTTTT
many	TRBJ1-2	TRBV27	-	CASSWGRANYGYTF	TGTGCCAGCAGTTGGGGCAGAGCTAACTATGGCTACACCTTC
-	TRBJ2-5	TRBV7-3	-	CASSLRSKGLEETQYF	TGTGCCAGCAGCTTACGCTCAAAGGGACTTGAGGAGACCCAGTACTTC
-	TRBJ2-3	TRBV5-1	-	CASSFWESNTDTQYF	TGCGCCAGCAGCTTTTGGGAGTCTAACACAGATACGCAGTATTTT
-	TRBJ1-2	TRBV20-1	-	CSARGRQARAYGYTF	TGCAGTGCTAGAGGCCGACAGGCGAGGGCCTATGGCTACACCTTC
-	TRBJ2-7	TRBV20-1	-	CSAQGGGSYNEQYF	TGCAGTGCCCAAGGTGGGGGCTCCTACAATGAGCAGTACTTC
few	TRBJ2-1	TRBV2	-	CASTGVWGEQFF	TGTGCCAGCACTGGGGTTTGGGGTGAGCAGTTCTTC
-	TRBJ2-5	TRBV20-1	TRBD1	CSVKGAQETQYF	TGCAGCGTAAAGGGGGCCCAAGAGACCCAGTACTTC